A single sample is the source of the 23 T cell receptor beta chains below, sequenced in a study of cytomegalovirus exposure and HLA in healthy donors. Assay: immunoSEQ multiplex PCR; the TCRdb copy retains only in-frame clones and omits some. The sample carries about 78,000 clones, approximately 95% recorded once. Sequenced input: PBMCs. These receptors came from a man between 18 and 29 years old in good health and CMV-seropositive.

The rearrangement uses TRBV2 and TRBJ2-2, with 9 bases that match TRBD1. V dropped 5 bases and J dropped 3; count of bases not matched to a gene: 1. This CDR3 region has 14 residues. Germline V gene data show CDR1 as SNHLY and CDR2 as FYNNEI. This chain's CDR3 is CASSWDRDTGELFF. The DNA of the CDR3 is TGTGCCAGCAGTTGGGACAGGGACACCGGGGAGCTGTTTTTT.

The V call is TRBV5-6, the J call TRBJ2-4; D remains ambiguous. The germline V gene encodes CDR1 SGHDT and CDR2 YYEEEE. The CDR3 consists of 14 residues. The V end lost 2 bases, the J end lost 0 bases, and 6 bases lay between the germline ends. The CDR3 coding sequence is TGTGCCAGCAGCTTCTCACTAGCCAAAAACATTCAGTACTTC. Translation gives CASSFSLAKNIQYF.

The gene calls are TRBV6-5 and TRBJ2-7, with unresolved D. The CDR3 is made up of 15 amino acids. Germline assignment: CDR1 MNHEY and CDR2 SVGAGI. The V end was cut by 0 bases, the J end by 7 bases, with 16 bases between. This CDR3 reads CASSYSLSTPLEQYF. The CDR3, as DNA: TGTGCCAGCAGTTACTCTTTAAGCACTCCTTTGGAGCAGTACTTC.

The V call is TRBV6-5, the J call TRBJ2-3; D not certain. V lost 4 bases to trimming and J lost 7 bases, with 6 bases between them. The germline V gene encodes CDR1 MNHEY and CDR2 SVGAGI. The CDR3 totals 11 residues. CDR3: CASSSPNTQYF. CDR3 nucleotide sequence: TGTGCCAGCAGTTCCCCAAATACGCAGTATTTT.

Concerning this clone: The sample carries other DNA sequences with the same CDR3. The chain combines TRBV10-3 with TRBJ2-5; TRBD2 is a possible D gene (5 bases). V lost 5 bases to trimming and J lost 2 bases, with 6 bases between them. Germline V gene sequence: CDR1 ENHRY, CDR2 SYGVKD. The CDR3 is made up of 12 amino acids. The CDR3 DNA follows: TGTGCCATCAGTCCGGGACAAGAGACCCAGTACTTC. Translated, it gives CAISPGQETQYF.

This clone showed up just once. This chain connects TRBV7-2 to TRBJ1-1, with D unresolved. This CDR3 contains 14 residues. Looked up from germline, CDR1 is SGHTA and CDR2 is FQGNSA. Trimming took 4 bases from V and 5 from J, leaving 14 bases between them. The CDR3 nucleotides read TGTGCCAGCAGCTCGCTAGGAGGGAATACTGAAGCTTTCTTT. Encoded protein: CASSSLGGNTEAFF.

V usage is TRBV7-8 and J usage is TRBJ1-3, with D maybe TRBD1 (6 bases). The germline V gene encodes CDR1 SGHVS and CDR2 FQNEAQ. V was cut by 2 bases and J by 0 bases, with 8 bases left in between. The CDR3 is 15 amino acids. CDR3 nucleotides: TGTGCCAGCAGCTTAACGACAGGCTCTGGAAACACCATATATTTT. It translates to CASSLTTGSGNTIYF. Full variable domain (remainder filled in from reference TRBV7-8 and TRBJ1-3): GAGVSQSPRYKVAKRGQDVALRCDPISGHVSLFWYQQALGQGPEFLTYFQNEAQLDKSGLPSDRFFAERPEGSVSTLKIQRTQQEDSAVYLCASSLTTGSGNTIYFGEGSWLTVV.

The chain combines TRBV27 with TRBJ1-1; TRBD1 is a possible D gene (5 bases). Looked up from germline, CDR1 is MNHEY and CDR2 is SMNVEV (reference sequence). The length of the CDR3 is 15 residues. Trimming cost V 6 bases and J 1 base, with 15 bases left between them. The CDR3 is CASSRVARGNTEAFF. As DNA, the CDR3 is TGTGCCAGCAGCAGGGTGGCGCGGGGGAACACTGAAGCTTTCTTT.

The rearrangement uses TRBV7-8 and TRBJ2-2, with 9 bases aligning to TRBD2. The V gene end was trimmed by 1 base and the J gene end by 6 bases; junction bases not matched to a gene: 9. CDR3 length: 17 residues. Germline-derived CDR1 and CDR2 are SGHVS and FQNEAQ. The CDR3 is CASSLGVAGAPAGELFF. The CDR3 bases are TGTGCCAGCAGCTTAGGGGTAGCGGGAGCGCCAGCCGGGGAGCTGTTTTTT.

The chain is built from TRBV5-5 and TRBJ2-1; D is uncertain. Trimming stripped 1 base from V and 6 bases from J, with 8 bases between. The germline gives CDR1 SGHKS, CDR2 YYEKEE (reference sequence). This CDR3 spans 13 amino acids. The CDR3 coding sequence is TGTGCCAGCAGCTTGAGAGCGTTCAATGAGCAGTTCTTC. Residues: CASSLRAFNEQFF.

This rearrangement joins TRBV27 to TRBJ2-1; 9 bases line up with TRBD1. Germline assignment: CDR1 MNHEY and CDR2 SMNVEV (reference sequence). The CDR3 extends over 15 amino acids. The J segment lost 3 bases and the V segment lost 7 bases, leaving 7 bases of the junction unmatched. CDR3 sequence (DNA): TGTGCCAGCATTGACAGGGGGGCGCTCTACAATGAGCAGTTCTTC. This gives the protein CASIDRGALYNEQFF.

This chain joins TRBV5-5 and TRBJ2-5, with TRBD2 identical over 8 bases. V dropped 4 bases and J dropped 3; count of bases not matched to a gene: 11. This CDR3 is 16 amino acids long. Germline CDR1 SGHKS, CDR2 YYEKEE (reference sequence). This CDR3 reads CASSLPPSGWEETQYF. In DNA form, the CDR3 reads TGTGCCAGCAGCCTCCCTCCTAGCGGGTGGGAAGAGACCCAGTACTTC.

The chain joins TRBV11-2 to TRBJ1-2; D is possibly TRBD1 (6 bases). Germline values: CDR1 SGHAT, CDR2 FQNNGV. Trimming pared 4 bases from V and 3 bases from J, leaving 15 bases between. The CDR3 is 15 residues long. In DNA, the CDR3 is TGTGCCAGCAGCTCCCCGGGGGGGCGAGACTATGGCTACACCTTC. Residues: CASSSPGGRDYGYTF.

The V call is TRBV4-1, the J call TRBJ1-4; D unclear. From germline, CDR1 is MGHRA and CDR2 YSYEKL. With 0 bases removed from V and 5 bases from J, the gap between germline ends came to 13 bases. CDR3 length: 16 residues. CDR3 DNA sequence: TGCGCCAGCAGCCAAGAGCCGGGGTATAGAAATGAAAAACTGTTTTTT. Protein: CASSQEPGYRNEKLFF.

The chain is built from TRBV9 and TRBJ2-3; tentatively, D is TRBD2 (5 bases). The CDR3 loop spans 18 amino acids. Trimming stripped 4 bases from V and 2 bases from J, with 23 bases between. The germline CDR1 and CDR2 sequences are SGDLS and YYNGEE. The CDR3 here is CASSPRVLVVGATDTQYF. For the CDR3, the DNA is TGTGCCAGCAGCCCGCGGGTCCTAGTAGTGGGAGCCACAGATACGCAGTATTTT.

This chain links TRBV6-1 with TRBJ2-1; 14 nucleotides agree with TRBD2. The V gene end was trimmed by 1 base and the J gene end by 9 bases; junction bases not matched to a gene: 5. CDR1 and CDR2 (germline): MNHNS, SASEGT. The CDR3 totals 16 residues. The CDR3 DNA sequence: TGTGCCAGCAGTGAAGTAAGGACTAGCGGGAGGACTGAGCAGTTCTTC. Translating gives CASSEVRTSGRTEQFF.

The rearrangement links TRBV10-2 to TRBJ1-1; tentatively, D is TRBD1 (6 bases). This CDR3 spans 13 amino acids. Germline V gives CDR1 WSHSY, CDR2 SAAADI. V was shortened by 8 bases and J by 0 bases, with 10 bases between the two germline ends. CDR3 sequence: CASYRAMNTEAFF. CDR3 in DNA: TGCGCCAGCTACAGGGCCATGAACACTGAAGCTTTCTTT.

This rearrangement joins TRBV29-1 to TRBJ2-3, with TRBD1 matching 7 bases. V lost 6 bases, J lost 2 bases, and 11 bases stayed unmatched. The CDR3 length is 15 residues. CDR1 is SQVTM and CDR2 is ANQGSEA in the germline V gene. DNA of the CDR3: TGCAGCGTGGATAAGACAGGGTGGGCCACAGATACGCAGTATTTT. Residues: CSVDKTGWATDTQYF.

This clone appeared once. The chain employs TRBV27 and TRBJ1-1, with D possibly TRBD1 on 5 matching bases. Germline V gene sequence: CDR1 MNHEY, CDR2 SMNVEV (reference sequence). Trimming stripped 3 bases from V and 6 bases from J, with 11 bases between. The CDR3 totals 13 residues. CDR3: CASSLQGGPEAFF. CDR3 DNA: TGTGCCAGCAGTTTGCAGGGAGGGCCTGAAGCTTTCTTT.

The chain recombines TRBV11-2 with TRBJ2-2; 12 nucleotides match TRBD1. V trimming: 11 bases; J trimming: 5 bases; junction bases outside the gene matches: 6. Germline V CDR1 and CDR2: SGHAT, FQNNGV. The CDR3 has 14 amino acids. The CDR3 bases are TGTGCCGGAGGGGACAGGGGGCGGACCGGGGAGCTGTTTTTT. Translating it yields CAGGDRGRTGELFF.

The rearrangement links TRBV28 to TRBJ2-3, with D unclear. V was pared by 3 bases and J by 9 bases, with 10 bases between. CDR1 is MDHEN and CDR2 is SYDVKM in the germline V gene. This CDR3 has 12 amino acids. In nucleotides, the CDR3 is TGTGCCAGCAGTTTGCGGCTGAGGACGCAGTATTTT. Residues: CASSLRLRTQYF.

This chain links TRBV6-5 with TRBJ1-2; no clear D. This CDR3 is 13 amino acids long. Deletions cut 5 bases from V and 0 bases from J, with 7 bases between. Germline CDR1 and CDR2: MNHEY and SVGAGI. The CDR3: CASSVAANYGYTF. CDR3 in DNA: TGTGCCAGCAGTGTAGCCGCTAACTATGGCTACACCTTC.

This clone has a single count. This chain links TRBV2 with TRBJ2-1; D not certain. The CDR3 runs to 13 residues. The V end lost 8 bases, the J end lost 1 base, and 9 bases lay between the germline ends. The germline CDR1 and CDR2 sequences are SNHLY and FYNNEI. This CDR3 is CASSELSYNEQFF. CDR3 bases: TGTGCCAGCTCGGAGCTATCCTACAATGAGCAGTTCTTC.